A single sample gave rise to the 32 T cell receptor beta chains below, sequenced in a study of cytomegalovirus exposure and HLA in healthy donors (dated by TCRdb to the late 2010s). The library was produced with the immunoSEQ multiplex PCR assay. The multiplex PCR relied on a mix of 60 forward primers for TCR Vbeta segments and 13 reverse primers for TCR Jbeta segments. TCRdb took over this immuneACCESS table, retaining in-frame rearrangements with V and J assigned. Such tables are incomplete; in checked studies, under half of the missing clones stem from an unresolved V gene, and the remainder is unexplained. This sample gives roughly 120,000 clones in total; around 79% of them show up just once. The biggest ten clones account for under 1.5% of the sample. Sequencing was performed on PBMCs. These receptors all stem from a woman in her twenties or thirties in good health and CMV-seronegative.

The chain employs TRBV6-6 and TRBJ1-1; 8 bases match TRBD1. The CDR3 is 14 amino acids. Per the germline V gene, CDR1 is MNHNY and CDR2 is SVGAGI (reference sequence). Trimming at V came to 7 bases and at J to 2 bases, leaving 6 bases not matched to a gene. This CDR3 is CASTRDRRNTEAFF. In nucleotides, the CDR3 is TGTGCCAGCACCCGGGACAGGAGAAACACTGAAGCTTTCTTT.

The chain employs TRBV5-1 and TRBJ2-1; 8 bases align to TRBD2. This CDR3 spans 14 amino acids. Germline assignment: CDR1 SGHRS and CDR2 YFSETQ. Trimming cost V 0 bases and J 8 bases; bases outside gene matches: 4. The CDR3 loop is CASSLEVGRDEQFF. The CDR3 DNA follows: TGCGCCAGCAGCTTGGAAGTCGGGAGGGATGAGCAGTTCTTC.

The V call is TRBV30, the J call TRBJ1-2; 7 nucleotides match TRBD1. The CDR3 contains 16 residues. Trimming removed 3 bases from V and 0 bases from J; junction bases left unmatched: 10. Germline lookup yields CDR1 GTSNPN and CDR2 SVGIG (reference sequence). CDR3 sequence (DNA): TGTGCCTGGAGCCTGGGGACAGCAATTTCTAACTATGGCTACACCTTC. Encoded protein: CAWSLGTAISNYGYTF.

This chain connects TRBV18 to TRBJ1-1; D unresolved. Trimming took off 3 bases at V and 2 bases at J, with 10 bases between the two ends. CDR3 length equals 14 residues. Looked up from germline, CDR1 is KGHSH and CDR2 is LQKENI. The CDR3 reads CASSPDNLNTEAFF. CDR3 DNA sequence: TGTGCCAGCTCACCCGACAATCTAAACACTGAAGCTTTCTTT.

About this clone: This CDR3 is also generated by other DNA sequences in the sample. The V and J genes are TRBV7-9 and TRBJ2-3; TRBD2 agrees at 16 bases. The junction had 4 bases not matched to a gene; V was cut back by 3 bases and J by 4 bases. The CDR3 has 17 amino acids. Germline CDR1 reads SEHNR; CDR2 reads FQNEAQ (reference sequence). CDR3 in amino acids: CASSLGLAGGPADTQYF. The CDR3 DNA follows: TGTGCCAGCAGCTTGGGACTAGCGGGAGGGCCAGCAGATACGCAGTATTTT. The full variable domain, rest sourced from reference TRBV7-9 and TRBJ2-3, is DTGVSQNPRHKITKRGQNVTFRCDPISEHNRLYWYRQTLGQGPEFLTYFQNEAQLEKSRLLSDRFSAERPKGSFSTLEIQRTEQGDSAMYLCASSLGLAGGPADTQYFGPGTRLTVL.

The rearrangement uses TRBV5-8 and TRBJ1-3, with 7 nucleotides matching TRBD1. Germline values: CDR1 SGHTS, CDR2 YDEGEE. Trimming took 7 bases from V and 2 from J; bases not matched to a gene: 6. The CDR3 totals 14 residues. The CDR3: CASRVRGAGNTIYF. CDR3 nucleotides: TGTGCCAGCCGGGTCAGGGGGGCTGGAAACACCATATATTTT.

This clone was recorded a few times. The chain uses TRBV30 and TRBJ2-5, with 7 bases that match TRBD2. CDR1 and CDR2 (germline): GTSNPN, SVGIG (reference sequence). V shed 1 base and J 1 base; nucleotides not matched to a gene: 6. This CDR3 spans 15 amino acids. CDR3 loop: CAWSDLGRAQETQYF. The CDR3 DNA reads TGTGCCTGGAGTGATTTGGGGAGGGCCCAAGAGACCCAGTACTTC.

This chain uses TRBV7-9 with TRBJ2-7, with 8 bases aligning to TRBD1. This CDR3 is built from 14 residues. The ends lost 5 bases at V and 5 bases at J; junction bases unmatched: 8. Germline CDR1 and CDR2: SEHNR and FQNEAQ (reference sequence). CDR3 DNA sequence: TGTGCCAGCAGCGAGACAGGGGCTCTCCACGAGCAGTACTTC. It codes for CASSETGALHEQYF.

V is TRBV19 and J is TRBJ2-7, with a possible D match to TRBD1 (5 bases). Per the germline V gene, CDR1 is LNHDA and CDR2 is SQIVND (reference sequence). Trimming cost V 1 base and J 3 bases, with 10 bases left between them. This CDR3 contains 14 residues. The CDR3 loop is CASSIVGRVYEQYF. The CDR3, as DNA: TGTGCCAGTAGTATAGTAGGCAGGGTCTACGAGCAGTACTTC. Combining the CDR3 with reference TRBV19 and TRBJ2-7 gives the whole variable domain DGGITQSPKYLFRKEGQNVTLSCEQNLNHDAMYWYRQDPGQGLRLIYYSQIVNDFQKGDIAEGYSVSREKKESFPLTVTSAQKNPTAFYLCASSIVGRVYEQYFGPGTRLTVT.

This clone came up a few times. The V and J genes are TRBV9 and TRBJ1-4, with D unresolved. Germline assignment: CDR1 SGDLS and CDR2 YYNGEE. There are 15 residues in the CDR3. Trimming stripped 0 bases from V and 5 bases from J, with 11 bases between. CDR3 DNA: TGTGCCAGCAGCGTAGCGCCGTTGGAGAATGAAAAACTGTTTTTT. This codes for CASSVAPLENEKLFF.

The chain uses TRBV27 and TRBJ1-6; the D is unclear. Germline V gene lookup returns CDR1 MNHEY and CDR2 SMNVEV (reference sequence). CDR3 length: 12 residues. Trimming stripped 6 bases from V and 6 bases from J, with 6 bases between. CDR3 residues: CASSLFNSPLHF. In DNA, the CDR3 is TGTGCCAGCAGCCTTTTTAATTCACCCCTCCACTTT.

CDR3 bases: TGTGCCAGCACCCGGTCAGGGGAGACCCAGTACTTC. This codes for CASTRSGETQYF. The V call is TRBV28, the J call TRBJ2-5; possibly TRBD1 for D (5 bases). Germline V lookup: CDR1 MDHEN, CDR2 SYDVKM. The CDR3 is 12 residues long. Deletions cut 7 bases from V and 5 bases from J, with 11 bases between.

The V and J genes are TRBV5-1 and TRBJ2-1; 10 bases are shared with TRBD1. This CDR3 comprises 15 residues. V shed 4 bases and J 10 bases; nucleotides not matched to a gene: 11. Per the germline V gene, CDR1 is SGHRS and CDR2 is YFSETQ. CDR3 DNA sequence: TGCGCCAGCAGCCGTGTCGGACAGGGGGAATGGGAGCAGTTCTTC. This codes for CASSRVGQGEWEQFF.

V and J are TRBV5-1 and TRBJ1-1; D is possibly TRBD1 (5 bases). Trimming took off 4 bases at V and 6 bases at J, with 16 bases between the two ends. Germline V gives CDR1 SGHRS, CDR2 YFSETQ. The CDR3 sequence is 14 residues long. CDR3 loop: CASSGGLSSAEAFF. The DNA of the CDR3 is TGCGCCAGCAGCGGGGGACTCTCTTCGGCTGAAGCTTTCTTT.

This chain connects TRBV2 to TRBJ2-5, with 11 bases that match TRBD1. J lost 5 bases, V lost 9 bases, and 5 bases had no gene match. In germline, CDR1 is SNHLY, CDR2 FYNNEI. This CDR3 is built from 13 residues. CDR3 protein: CARSGTGGETQYF. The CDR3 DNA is TGTGCCAGGTCCGGGACAGGGGGTGAGACCCAGTACTTC. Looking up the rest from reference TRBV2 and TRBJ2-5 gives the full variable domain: EPEVTQTPSHQVTQMGQEVILRCVPISNHLYFYWYRQILGQKVEFLVSFYNNEISEKSEIFDDQFSVERPDGSNFTLKIRSTKLEDSAMYFCARSGTGGETQYFGPGTRLLVL.

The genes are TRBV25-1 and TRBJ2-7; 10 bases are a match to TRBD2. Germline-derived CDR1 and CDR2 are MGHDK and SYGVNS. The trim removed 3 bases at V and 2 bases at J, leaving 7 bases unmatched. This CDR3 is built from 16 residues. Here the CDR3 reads CASSDYRAGGTYEQYF. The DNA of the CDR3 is TGTGCCAGCAGTGATTACCGAGCGGGAGGGACCTACGAGCAGTACTTC.

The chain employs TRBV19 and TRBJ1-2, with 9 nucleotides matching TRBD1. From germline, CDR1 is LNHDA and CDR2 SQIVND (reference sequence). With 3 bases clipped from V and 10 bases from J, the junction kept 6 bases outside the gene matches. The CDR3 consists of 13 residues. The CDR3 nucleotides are TGTGCCAGTAGTATGGGACAGGGCAGCATCTACACCTTC. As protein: CASSMGQGSIYTF.

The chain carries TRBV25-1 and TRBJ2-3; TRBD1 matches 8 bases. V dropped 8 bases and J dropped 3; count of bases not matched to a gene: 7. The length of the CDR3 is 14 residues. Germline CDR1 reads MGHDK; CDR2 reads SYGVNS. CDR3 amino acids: CASSQQGATDTQYF. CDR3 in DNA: TGTGCCAGCTCCCAGCAGGGGGCTACAGATACGCAGTATTTT. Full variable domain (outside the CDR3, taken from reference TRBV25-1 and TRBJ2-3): EADIYQTPRYLVIGTGKKITLECSQTMGHDKMYWYQQDPGMELHLIHYSYGVNSTEKGDLSSESTVSRIRTEHFPLTLESARPSHTSQYLCASSQQGATDTQYFGPGTRLTVL.

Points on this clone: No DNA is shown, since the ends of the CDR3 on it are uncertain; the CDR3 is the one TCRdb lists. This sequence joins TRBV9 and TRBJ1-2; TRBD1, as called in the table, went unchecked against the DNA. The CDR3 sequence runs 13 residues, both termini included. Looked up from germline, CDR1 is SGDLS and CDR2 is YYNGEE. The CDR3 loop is CASSVGTGAPDTF.

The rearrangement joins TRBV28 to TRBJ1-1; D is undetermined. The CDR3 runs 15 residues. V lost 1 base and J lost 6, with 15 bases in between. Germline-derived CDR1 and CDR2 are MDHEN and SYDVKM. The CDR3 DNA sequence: TGTGCCAGCAGTTTATATGGCAGCGGCTACGCTGAAGCTTTCTTT. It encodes CASSLYGSGYAEAFF.

CDR3 bases: TGTGCCAGCAGCTCGGAGTCCAGCTCCTACGAGCAGTACTTC. Residues: CASSSESSSYEQYF. This rearrangement joins TRBV5-4 to TRBJ2-7; no reliable D call. Germline V CDR1 and CDR2: SGHNT, YYREEE (reference sequence). The CDR3 has 14 amino acids. Trimming pared 3 bases from V and 0 bases from J, leaving 10 bases between.

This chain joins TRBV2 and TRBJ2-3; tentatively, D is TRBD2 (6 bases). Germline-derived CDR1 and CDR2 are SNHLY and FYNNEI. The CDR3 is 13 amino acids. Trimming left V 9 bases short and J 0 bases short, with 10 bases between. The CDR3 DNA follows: TGTGCCAGGGGGGGAACTAGCACAGATACGCAGTATTTT. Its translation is CARGGTSTDTQYF.

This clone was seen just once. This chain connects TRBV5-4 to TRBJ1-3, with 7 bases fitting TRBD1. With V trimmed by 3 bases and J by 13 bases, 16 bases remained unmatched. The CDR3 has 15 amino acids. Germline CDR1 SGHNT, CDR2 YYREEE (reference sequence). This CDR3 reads CASSSSGTVGRGIYF. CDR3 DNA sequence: TGTGCCAGCAGCTCGAGTGGGACAGTTGGGCGCGGAATATATTTT. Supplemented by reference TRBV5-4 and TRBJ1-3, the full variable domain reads ETGVTQSPTHLIKTRGQQVTLRCSSQSGHNTVSWYQQALGQGPQFIFQYYREEENGRGNFPPRFSGLQFPNYSSELNVNALELDDSALYLCASSSSGTVGRGIYFGEGSWLTVV.

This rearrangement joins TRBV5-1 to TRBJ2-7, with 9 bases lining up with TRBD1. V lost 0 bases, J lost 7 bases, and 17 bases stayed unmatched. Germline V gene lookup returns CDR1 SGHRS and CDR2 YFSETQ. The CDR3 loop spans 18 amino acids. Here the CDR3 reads CASSLAFPRQGGEREQYF. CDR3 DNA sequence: TGCGCCAGCAGCTTGGCCTTTCCGAGACAGGGGGGTGAAAGGGAGCAGTACTTC.

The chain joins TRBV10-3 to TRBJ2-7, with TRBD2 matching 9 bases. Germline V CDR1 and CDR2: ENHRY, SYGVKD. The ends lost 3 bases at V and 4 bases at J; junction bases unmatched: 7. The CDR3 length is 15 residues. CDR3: CAISEASGAPYEQYF. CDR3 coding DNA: TGTGCCATCAGTGAAGCTAGCGGGGCCCCATACGAGCAGTACTTC.

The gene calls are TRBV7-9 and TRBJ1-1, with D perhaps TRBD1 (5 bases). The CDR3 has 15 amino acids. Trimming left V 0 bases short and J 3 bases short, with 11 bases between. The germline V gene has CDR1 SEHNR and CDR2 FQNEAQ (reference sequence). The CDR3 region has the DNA TGTGCCAGCAGCTTAGCTTCTGGGGGGGACACTGAAGCTTTCTTT. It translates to CASSLASGGDTEAFF.

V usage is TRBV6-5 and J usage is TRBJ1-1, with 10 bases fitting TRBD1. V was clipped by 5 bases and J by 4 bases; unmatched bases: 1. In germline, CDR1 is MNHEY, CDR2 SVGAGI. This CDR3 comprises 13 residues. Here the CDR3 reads CASSRTGGTEAFF. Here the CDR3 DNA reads TGTGCCAGCAGTAGGACAGGGGGCACTGAAGCTTTCTTT.

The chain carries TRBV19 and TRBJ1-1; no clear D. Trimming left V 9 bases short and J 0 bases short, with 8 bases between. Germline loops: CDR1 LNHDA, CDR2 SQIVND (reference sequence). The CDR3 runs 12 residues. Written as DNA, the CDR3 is TGTGCCAGCCGGGATCTGAACACTGAAGCTTTCTTT. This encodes CASRDLNTEAFF.

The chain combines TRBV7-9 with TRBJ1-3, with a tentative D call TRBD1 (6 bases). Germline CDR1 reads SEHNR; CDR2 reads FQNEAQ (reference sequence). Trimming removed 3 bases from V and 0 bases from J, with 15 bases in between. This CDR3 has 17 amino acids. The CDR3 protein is CASSLTIGGSSGNTIYF. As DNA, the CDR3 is TGTGCCAGCAGCTTGACAATAGGGGGTTCCTCTGGAAACACCATATATTTT.

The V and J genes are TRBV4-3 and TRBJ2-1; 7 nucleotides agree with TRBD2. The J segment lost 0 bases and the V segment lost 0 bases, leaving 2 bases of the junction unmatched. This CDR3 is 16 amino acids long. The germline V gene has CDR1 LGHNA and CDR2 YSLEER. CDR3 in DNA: TGCGCCAGCAGCCAAGATGGCGGGAGCTCCTACAATGAGCAGTTCTTC. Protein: CASSQDGGSSYNEQFF.

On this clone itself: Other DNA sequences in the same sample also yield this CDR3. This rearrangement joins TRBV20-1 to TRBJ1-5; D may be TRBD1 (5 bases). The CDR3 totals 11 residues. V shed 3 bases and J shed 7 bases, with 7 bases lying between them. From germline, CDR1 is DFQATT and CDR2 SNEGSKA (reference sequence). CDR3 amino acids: CSAREGQPQHF. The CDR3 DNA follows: TGCAGTGCTAGGGAGGGGCAGCCCCAGCATTTT.

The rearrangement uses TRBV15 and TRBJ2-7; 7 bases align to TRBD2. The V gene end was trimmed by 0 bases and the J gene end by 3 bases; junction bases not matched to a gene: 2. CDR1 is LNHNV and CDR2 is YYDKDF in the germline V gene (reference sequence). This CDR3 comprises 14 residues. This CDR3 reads CATSREGGSYEQYF. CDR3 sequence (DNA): TGTGCCACCAGCAGAGAAGGCGGGAGCTACGAGCAGTACTTC.